Each of the 6 T cell receptor beta chains below was sequenced from the same sample in a study of cytomegalovirus exposure and HLA in healthy donors. 60 Vbeta and 13 Jbeta primers were used in PCR. Data came from immunoSEQ multiplex PCR; TCRdb stores just in-frame clones and leaves some out. The sample has about 120,000 clones; roughly four fifths are singletons. Sequencing input: PBMCs. These receptors were obtained from a woman in her thirties or forties in good health and CMV-seropositive.

The chain recombines TRBV10-1 with TRBJ1-1, with D uncertain. The CDR3 loop spans 13 amino acids. CDR1 is WNHNN and CDR2 is SYGVQD in the germline V gene (reference sequence). V was trimmed by 4 bases and J by 1 base, leaving 7 bases between them. CDR3 region: CASSALWNTEAFF. The CDR3 bases are TGCGCCAGCAGTGCGTTGTGGAACACTGAAGCTTTCTTT.

This chain links TRBV30 with TRBJ1-1, with D unclear. The germline V and J ends were trimmed by 3 bases and 2 bases, with 10 bases remaining between them. This CDR3 contains 13 residues. Germline V lookup: CDR1 GTSNPN, CDR2 SVGIG (reference sequence). The DNA for the CDR3 is TGTGCCTGGAGAAAGAACTCCAACACTGAAGCTTTCTTT. As protein: CAWRKNSNTEAFF.

The chain uses TRBV28 and TRBJ2-7, with 9 bases fitting TRBD1. Trimming at V came to 7 bases and at J to 3 bases, leaving 7 bases not matched to a gene. The CDR3 runs to 14 residues. Germline V gives CDR1 MDHEN, CDR2 SYDVKM. CDR3 nucleotide sequence: TGTGCCAGCACCCCGGGGACAGGGATCTACGAGCAGTACTTC. Residues: CASTPGTGIYEQYF.

The V call is TRBV14, the J call TRBJ2-7, with 8 bases fitting TRBD2. V shed 2 bases and J 7 bases; nucleotides not matched to a gene: 4. Germline CDR1 reads SGHDN; CDR2 reads FVKESK. CDR3 length equals 13 residues. The chain's CDR3 is CASSQRAGGEQYF. The CDR3 DNA reads as TGTGCCAGCAGCCAACGGGCGGGAGGTGAGCAGTACTTC. The entire variable domain, with the rest obtained from reference TRBV14 and TRBJ2-7, is as follows: EAGVTQFPSHSVIEKGQTVTLRCDPISGHDNLYWYRRVMGKEIKFLLHFVKESKQDESGMPNNRFLAERTGGTYSTLKVQPAELEDSGVYFCASSQRAGGEQYFGPGTRLTVT.

V gene TRBV28 combines with J gene TRBJ1-5; D is unresolved. CDR1 is MDHEN, CDR2 SYDVKM, per germline. The CDR3 runs to 15 residues. V was shortened by 5 bases and J by 0 bases, with 11 bases between the two germline ends. The chain's CDR3 is CASSRLQASNQPQHF. CDR3 nucleotides: TGTGCCAGCAGTCGATTGCAGGCTAGCAATCAGCCCCAGCATTTT.

The chain carries TRBV7-9 and TRBJ1-1; 12 nucleotides agree with TRBD1. The CDR3 totals 14 residues. Per the germline V gene, CDR1 is SEHNR and CDR2 is FQNEAQ (reference sequence). J gave up 5 bases and V 5 bases, and 3 bases lay outside the gene matches. The CDR3 loop is CASSLGQGATEAFF. The DNA for the CDR3 is TGTGCCAGCAGCCTGGGACAGGGGGCGACTGAAGCTTTCTTT.